Following are 5 T cell receptor beta chains from one sample sequenced in a study of shared clonotypes between healthy human individuals (dated by TCRdb to 2018 to 2020). For the CD8 naive samples, CD45RO-negative cells were positively selected for CCR7, yielding a CD45RA+CCR7+ population from which TemRA cells were excluded. Libraries came from the immunoSEQ multiplex PCR assay. The table comes from immuneACCESS by way of TCRdb, which keeps in-frame sequences with V and J called. Part of the clones is missing from these tables; in studies checked, under half for an unresolved V gene and the rest for unknown reasons. Here the sample has around 2,000,000 clones; about 95% occur a single time. Of the sample, more than 0.95% falls within the top ten clones. The material sequenced was naive CD8+ T cells sorted from blood. This sample's cell subset or site label indicates: CD45RA+CCR7+. These receptors came from a man aged 18-30 years in good health.

V and J are TRBV6-1 and TRBJ2-1; 10 bases are a match to TRBD2. The CDR3 is 16 amino acids. Germline assignment: CDR1 MNHNS and CDR2 SASEGT. J lost 7 bases, V lost 2 bases, and 8 bases had no gene match. This chain's CDR3 is CASSEHWTSGRNEQFF. In nucleotides, the CDR3 is TGTGCCAGCAGTGAACATTGGACTAGCGGAAGAAATGAGCAGTTCTTC.

The V call is TRBV4-1, the J call TRBJ2-1; 11 bases are a match to TRBD2. Trimming cost V 4 bases and J 4 bases; bases outside gene matches: 3. Germline V gene lookup returns CDR1 MGHRA and CDR2 YSYEKL. CDR3 size: 15 residues. For the CDR3, the DNA is TGCGCCAGCAGCCGGGTAGCGGGGGGGTACAATGAGCAGTTCTTC. This sequence encodes CASSRVAGGYNEQFF.

The rearrangement uses TRBV13 and TRBJ1-2; D unresolved. Germline-derived CDR1 and CDR2 are PRHDT and FYEKMQ (reference sequence). V was cut by 2 bases and J by 3 bases, with 13 bases left in between. The CDR3 has 15 amino acids. This chain's CDR3 is CASSLSPDPYYGYTF. The DNA for the CDR3 is TGTGCCAGCAGCTTAAGTCCGGACCCGTACTATGGCTACACCTTC.

The chain has TRBV27 and TRBJ1-6, with D hard to call. Germline CDR1 reads MNHEY; CDR2 reads SMNVEV (reference sequence). The ends were cut back, 8 bases at V and 13 bases at J, with 24 bases in the middle. CDR3 size: 15 residues. CDR3 residues: CASSKARGGGSPLHF. As DNA, the CDR3 is TGTGCCAGCTCAAAGGCCCGGGGAGGTGGTTCTCCCCTCCACTTT.

To note about this clone: Other DNA sequences of this sample code for an identical CDR3. The chain combines TRBV30 with TRBJ2-2; TRBD1 or TRBD2 may be the D gene (5 bases each). CDR3 length: 13 residues. Germline-derived CDR1 and CDR2 are GTSNPN and SVGIG (reference sequence). Trimming cost V 0 bases and J 6 bases, with 8 bases left between them. For the CDR3, the DNA is TGTGCCTGGAGTGTGGGGCGGGCCGGGGAGCTGTTTTTT. This translates into CAWSVGRAGELFF.